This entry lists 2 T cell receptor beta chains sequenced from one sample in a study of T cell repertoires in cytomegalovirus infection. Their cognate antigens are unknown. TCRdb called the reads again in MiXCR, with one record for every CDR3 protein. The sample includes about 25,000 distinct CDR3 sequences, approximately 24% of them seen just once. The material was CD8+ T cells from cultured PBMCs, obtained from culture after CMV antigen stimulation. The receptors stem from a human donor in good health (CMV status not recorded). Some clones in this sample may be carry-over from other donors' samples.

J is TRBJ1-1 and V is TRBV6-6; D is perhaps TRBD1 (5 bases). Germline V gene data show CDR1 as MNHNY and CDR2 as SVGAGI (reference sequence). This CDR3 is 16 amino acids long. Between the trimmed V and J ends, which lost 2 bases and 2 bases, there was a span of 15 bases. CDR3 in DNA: TGTGCCAGCAGTTACCCTCGGGGCAAAAAAAACACTGAAGCTTTCTTT. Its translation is CASSYPRGKKNTEAFF.

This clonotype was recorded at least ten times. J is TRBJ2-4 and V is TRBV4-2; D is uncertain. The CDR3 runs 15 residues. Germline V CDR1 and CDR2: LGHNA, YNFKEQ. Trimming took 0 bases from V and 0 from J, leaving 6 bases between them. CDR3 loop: CASSQEGRAKNIQYF. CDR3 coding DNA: TGTGCCAGCAGCCAAGAAGGCCGAGCCAAAAACATTCAGTACTTC.